This T cell receptor beta chain appears in the sequencing data of a study of T cell responses to AZD1222 COVID-19 vaccine. Sequenced by immunoSEQ multiplex PCR; TCRdb stores in-frame clones only, minus some. The data contain roughly 200,000 clones, about 93% of them seen just once; the ten biggest clones take up around 1%. The CDR3 length is 15 residues. V lost 1 base, J lost 5 bases, and 6 bases stayed unmatched. From germline, CDR1 is LGHDT and CDR2 YNNKEL (reference sequence). Specimen: peripheral blood, collected 28 days after the second dose of the MenACWY control vaccine. The TCR was taken from an adult who received the MenACWY meningococcal vaccine as a control. The J gene is TRBJ1-2, the V gene TRBV3-1 (or the pseudogene TRBV3-2), with 8 bases that match TRBD1. The CDR3 here is CASSQGTGRSYGYTF. The CDR3 DNA follows: TGTGCCAGCAGCCAAGGGACAGGGCGCTCATATGGCTACACCTTC.